This TCR beta chain was identified during a study of PD-1 blockade in classical Hodgkin lymphoma. Only in-frame clones appear in the TCRdb table, and some are missing; sequencing was by immunoSEQ multiplex PCR. Seen here are 20,000 to 25,000 clones, around 81% observed once, and the top ten hold 15% to 20%. The sample holds one count of this clone. Germline values: CDR1 SEHNR, CDR2 FQNEAQ (reference sequence). The CDR3 loop spans 13 amino acids. V shed 4 bases and J shed 1 base, with 5 bases lying between them. All the patients suffered relapse after autologous stem cell transplantation, and brentuximab vedotin exposure differed.

This clonotype was sampled from a human donor with classical Hodgkin lymphoma. This specimen consisted of peripheral blood mononuclear cells (PBMCs), obtained before the second cycle of nivolumab. V gene TRBV7-9 combines with J gene TRBJ2-1; D is unclear. The CDR3: CASSSGSYNEQFF. The CDR3 DNA reads as TGTGCCAGCAGCTCCGGATCCTACAATGAGCAGTTCTTC.